This T cell receptor beta chain was obtained from a study of T cells in Graves' hyperthyroidism and ophthalmopathy. The table lists this clonotype with many counts. Its antigen remains unidentified. Germline V gene sequence: CDR1 LNHDA, CDR2 SQIVND (reference sequence). This CDR3 spans 14 amino acids. With 5 bases removed from V and 5 bases from J, the gap between germline ends came to 13 bases. Study-level points and caveats: Through a model of 13 V-J features, ophthalmopathy was separated from stable hyperthyroidism.

Amplification of TCR beta CDR3 regions used RNA as the template. With the HTBI primer set, the TCR CDR3 went through a first round of RT-PCR. From the multiplex PCR reads, TCRdb called clonotypes with MiXCR, one entry per CDR3 protein. The sample lists roughly 710,000 distinct CDR3 sequences, 35% occurring once. The hyperthyroidism patients had all been newly diagnosed, and their disease duration was under 2 months. Their ages ranged from 18 to 65 years. The diagnostic basis comprised clinical symptoms, serum thyroxine and TRAb, thyroid ultrasound and orbital computed tomography. The origin of this receptor is a woman aged 40 to 49 with Graves' hyperthyroidism. The gene calls are TRBV19 and TRBJ1-5; D remains ambiguous. The source material was blood. The CDR3 nucleotides read TGTGCCAGTAGTGTGGCCCAGTGGTATCAGCCCCAGCATTTT. Protein: CASSVAQWYQPQHF.